The clone carrying this T cell receptor beta chain was seen ten or more times. The CDR3 has 14 residues. Germline V lookup: CDR1 SGHKS, CDR2 YYEKEE (reference sequence). V was shortened by 3 bases and J by 8 bases, with 14 bases between the two germline ends. The sample comes from a study of neurological immune-mediated disorders. TCRdb redid the calling of the 5' RACE reads with MiXCR, one entry per CDR3 protein. The sample lists about 59,000 distinct CDR3 sequences, approximately 11% occurring once. What was sequenced was PBMCs. The sequence was collected from a woman in her fifties or sixties with HTLV-1-associated myelopathy (HAM/TSP). This chain links TRBV5-5 with TRBJ1-4, with D possibly matching TRBD1 (5 bases). The CDR3 protein is CASSSAGGREKLFF. In nucleotides, the CDR3 is TGTGCCAGCAGCTCCGCTGGGGGGAGGGAAAAACTGTTTTTT.